Below are 27 T cell receptor beta chains sequenced from a single sample in a study of Ad26.COV2.S vaccination and SARS-CoV-2 variants. Data came from immunoSEQ multiplex PCR; TCRdb stores just in-frame clones and leaves some out. Of approximately 480,000 clones listed, around nine tenths are singletons. Described treatment: 15 to 20 received Ad26.COV2.S at low or high dose, single or two shots; several received placebo; per-sample allocation not given. Each sample was drawn 63 days after the first injection (of vaccine or placebo). The material sequenced was peripheral blood, taken in a trial of Ad26.COV2.S vaccine versus placebo. The receptors shown here come from a person aged 18-65 years who received the Ad26.COV2.S COVID-19 vaccine or a placebo.

The rearrangement joins TRBV5-4 to TRBJ2-1; 10 bases line up with TRBD1. With V trimmed by 0 bases and J by 4 bases, 7 bases remained unmatched. The CDR3 loop spans 17 amino acids. Germline V gene data show CDR1 as SGHNT and CDR2 as YYREEE (reference sequence). CDR3 bases: TGTGCCAGCAGCTTGGAGGGAAGGGGACAGGGGTACAATGAGCAGTTCTTC. Its protein is CASSLEGRGQGYNEQFF.

CDR3 protein: CATRDYRTDSSGNTIYF. In DNA, the CDR3 is TGTGCCACCAGGGATTACCGGACAGACAGCTCTGGAAACACCATATATTTT. V gene TRBV15 combines with J gene TRBJ1-3; tentatively, D is TRBD1 (6 bases). Trimming removed 6 bases from V and 0 bases from J, with 18 bases in between. CDR1 is LNHNV, CDR2 YYDKDF, per germline (reference sequence). The length of the CDR3 is 17 residues.

This chain connects TRBV6-5 to TRBJ2-4; D possibly uses TRBD1 or TRBD2 (5 bases each). Trimming pared 6 bases from V and 7 bases from J, leaving 16 bases between. The CDR3 totals 14 residues. Germline CDR1 and CDR2: MNHEY and SVGAGI. The CDR3 nucleotides are TGTGCCAGCAGCCAAGGCGCCGGGACGAACATTCAGTACTTC. Translating gives CASSQGAGTNIQYF.

This chain uses TRBV2 with TRBJ2-1; 10 nucleotides align to TRBD2. Looked up from germline, CDR1 is SNHLY and CDR2 is FYNNEI. The CDR3 is 16 amino acids. The V segment lost 6 bases and the J segment 4 bases; nucleotides outside the gene matches: 9. CDR3 loop: CASSKGLAAKYNEQFF. CDR3 DNA sequence: TGTGCCAGCAGCAAAGGACTAGCGGCAAAATACAATGAGCAGTTCTTC. Together with reference TRBV2 and TRBJ2-1, the CDR3 gives the full variable domain: EPEVTQTPSHQVTQMGQEVILRCVPISNHLYFYWYRQILGQKVEFLVSFYNNEISEKSEIFDDQFSVERPDGSNFTLKIRSTKLEDSAMYFCASSKGLAAKYNEQFFGPGTRLTVL.

The genes are TRBV4-1 and TRBJ1-1, with 8 bases identical to TRBD1. This CDR3 has 19 residues. V shed 1 base, J shed 0 bases, and the junction held 13 bases outside the gene matches. Germline V gene data show CDR1 as MGHRA and CDR2 as YSYEKL. The CDR3 sequence is CASSQVIVRTGRMNTEAFF. CDR3 bases: TGCGCCAGCAGCCAAGTTATCGTAAGGACAGGGCGTATGAACACTGAAGCTTTCTTT.

The gene calls are TRBV28 and TRBJ2-7; TRBD1 agrees at 7 bases. The CDR3 is made up of 13 amino acids. Germline CDR1 reads MDHEN; CDR2 reads SYDVKM. J gave up 3 bases and V 6 bases, and 5 bases lay outside the gene matches. Here the CDR3 DNA reads TGTGCCAGCAGACTGACAGGGCGCTACGAGCAGTACTTC. This encodes CASRLTGRYEQYF.

The genes are TRBV5-4 and TRBJ1-4; TRBD1 matches at 7 bases. Germline trimming cut 3 bases from V and 3 bases from J; bases unmatched to any gene: 5. The CDR3 extends over 15 amino acids. Germline loops: CDR1 SGHNT, CDR2 YYREEE (reference sequence). In DNA, the CDR3 is TGTGCCAGCAGCTCCTACAGGGGCCCTAATGAAAAACTGTTTTTT. This sequence encodes CASSSYRGPNEKLFF. The full variable domain, its missing parts supplied by reference TRBV5-4 and TRBJ1-4, is ETGVTQSPTHLIKTRGQQVTLRCSSQSGHNTVSWYQQALGQGPQFIFQYYREEENGRGNFPPRFSGLQFPNYSSELNVNALELDDSALYLCASSSYRGPNEKLFFGSGTQLSVL.

The count of this clone is one. CDR3 protein: CASSLFGRGYTNEQFF. The CDR3 nucleotides read TGTGCCAGCAGTTTATTCGGCAGGGGGTATACCAATGAGCAGTTCTTC. The chain recombines TRBV28 with TRBJ2-1, with 7 bases matching TRBD1. Germline assignment: CDR1 MDHEN and CDR2 SYDVKM. The junction had 9 bases not matched to a gene; V was cut back by 1 base and J by 6 bases. The CDR3 extends over 16 amino acids.

The chain links TRBV6-2 or TRBV6-3 to TRBJ2-7; weak D call: TRBD2 (6 bases). Trimming stripped 2 bases from V and 0 bases from J, with 20 bases between. In germline, CDR1 is MNHEY, CDR2 SVGEGT. The CDR3 runs 18 residues. The CDR3 region has the DNA TGTGCCAGCAGTTACAGTAGATTAGCGGAGTCCCCCTCCTACGAGCAGTACTTC. This translates into CASSYSRLAESPSYEQYF.

This clone was seen just once. V gene TRBV9 combines with J gene TRBJ2-3; 13 nucleotides agree with TRBD2. Germline values: CDR1 SGDLS, CDR2 YYNGEE. The CDR3 is made up of 17 amino acids. The ends lost 4 bases at V and 3 bases at J; junction bases unmatched: 8. Here the CDR3 reads CASSYRTSGSFTDTQYF. The CDR3 DNA follows: TGTGCCAGCAGCTATCGGACTAGCGGGAGTTTTACAGATACGCAGTATTTT.

By share, this clone counts as medium-sized. J is TRBJ2-3 and V is TRBV6-4; 8 nucleotides align to TRBD2. Per the germline V gene, CDR1 is MRHNA and CDR2 is SNTAGT. V was clipped by 5 bases and J by 2 bases; unmatched bases: 3. The CDR3 is 14 residues long. In nucleotides, the CDR3 is TGTGCCAGCAGTAGTAGCGGGATCACAGATACGCAGTATTTT. It is translated as CASSSSGITDTQYF.

V usage is TRBV6-1 and J usage is TRBJ2-1; D may be TRBD2 (5 bases). CDR3 length equals 13 residues. The germline gives CDR1 MNHNS, CDR2 SASEGT. Trimming shortened V by 1 base and J by 9 bases, and 10 bases separated the two germline ends. The DNA for the CDR3 is TGTGCCAGCAGTGAAGGAGGGTACCCTGAGCAGTTCTTC. It translates to CASSEGGYPEQFF.

The V gene is TRBV4-2, the J gene TRBJ2-2; 10 bases are a match to TRBD2. There are 19 residues in the CDR3. Germline CDR1 is LGHNA and CDR2 is YNFKEQ. The V segment lost 6 bases and the J segment 5 bases; nucleotides outside the gene matches: 18. The chain's CDR3 is CASSGRSGRALSLTGELFF. In DNA, the CDR3 is TGTGCCAGCAGTGGGAGAAGCGGGAGGGCCTTATCCTTGACCGGGGAGCTGTTTTTT.

The rearrangement uses TRBV28 and TRBJ2-1; maybe TRBD1 (5 bases). Germline lookup yields CDR1 MDHEN and CDR2 SYDVKM. The CDR3 is 18 residues long. V was clipped by 5 bases and J by 5 bases, with 25 bases between them. This chain's CDR3 is CASSPTTIAGHFDNEQFF. In nucleotides, the CDR3 is TGTGCCAGCAGTCCAACAACCATCGCCGGACATTTTGACAATGAGCAGTTCTTC.

The J gene is TRBJ1-1, the V gene TRBV3-1 (or the pseudogene TRBV3-2); no firm D call. This CDR3 comprises 17 residues. V was trimmed by 1 base and J by 4 bases, leaving 19 bases between them. Germline V CDR1 and CDR2: LGHDT, YNNKEL (reference sequence). CDR3 nucleotides: TGTGCCAGCAGCCAAGCCGGAGGTAGGTTCAGTGGCACTGAAGCTTTCTTT. It encodes CASSQAGGRFSGTEAFF.

There are a few counts of this clone. CDR3: CASSETGTGWDEQYF. Here the CDR3 DNA reads TGTGCCAGCAGTGAAACCGGGACGGGGTGGGACGAGCAGTACTTC. V usage is TRBV2 and J usage is TRBJ2-7; D could derive from TRBD1 or TRBD2 (5 bases each). Trimming shortened V by 2 bases and J by 5 bases, and 16 bases separated the two germline ends. CDR1 is SNHLY and CDR2 is FYNNEI in the germline V gene. The CDR3 length is 15 residues. Using reference TRBV2 and TRBJ2-7 for the parts outside the CDR3, the full variable domain is EPEVTQTPSHQVTQMGQEVILRCVPISNHLYFYWYRQILGQKVEFLVSFYNNEISEKSEIFDDQFSVERPDGSNFTLKIRSTKLEDSAMYFCASSETGTGWDEQYFGPGTRLTVT.

This clone has only a few counts. One end of the junction varies from germline; a read error may be responsible. V gene TRBV27 combines with J gene TRBJ1-1, with a tentative D call TRBD1 (5 bases). The germline V gene encodes CDR1 MNHEY and CDR2 SMNVEV (reference sequence). The CDR3 covers 12 residues. The CDR3 DNA sequence: TGTGCCAGCAGTCAGGTGGGGACTGGAGCTTTCTTT. Protein product: CASSQVGTGAFF.

CDR3 residues: CASSGWTARDEQFF. CDR3 in DNA: TGTGCCAGCAGTGGTTGGACCGCCCGTGATGAGCAGTTCTTC. This chain joins TRBV27 and TRBJ2-1; D gene uncertain. CDR3 length: 14 residues. V lost 5 bases, J lost 8 bases, and 16 bases lay in between. Germline V lookup: CDR1 MNHEY, CDR2 SMNVEV (reference sequence).

The rearrangement links TRBV27 to TRBJ1-2; perhaps TRBD1 as D (6 bases). CDR3 length: 17 amino acids. The V gene's germline CDR1 is MNHEY and CDR2 SMNVEV (reference sequence). V was pared by 0 bases and J by 4 bases, with 18 bases between. This CDR3 reads CASSLSRDTALAYGYTF. For the CDR3, the DNA is TGTGCCAGCAGTTTATCCCGGGACACCGCCCTTGCCTATGGCTACACCTTC.

The V call is TRBV9, the J call TRBJ2-5; 9 bases fit TRBD1. CDR1 is SGDLS and CDR2 is YYNGEE in the germline V gene. J was trimmed by 0 bases and V by 0 bases; bases with no gene match: 3. The length of the CDR3 is 16 residues. The CDR3 sequence is CASSVGGTGNQETQYF. The CDR3 DNA follows: TGTGCCAGCAGCGTAGGGGGGACAGGGAACCAAGAGACCCAGTACTTC.

The chain employs TRBV30 and TRBJ2-2; D not resolved. The CDR3 runs 13 residues. Germline values: CDR1 GTSNPN, CDR2 SVGIG (reference sequence). The V end lost 4 bases, the J end lost 1 base, and 7 bases lay between the germline ends. The DNA of the CDR3 is TGTGCCTGGAATCCCCTGAACACCGGGGAGCTGTTTTTT. Its translation is CAWNPLNTGELFF.

The chain combines TRBV11-2 with TRBJ2-2, with 9 bases identical to TRBD1. Trimming at V came to 8 bases and at J to 5 bases, leaving 12 bases not matched to a gene. Germline-derived CDR1 and CDR2 are SGHAT and FQNNGV. This CDR3 is 16 amino acids long. CDR3 DNA sequence: TGTGCCAGCTCCTTCCTGGGACAGGGTGGTACCGGGGAGCTGTTTTTT. Its protein product is CASSFLGQGGTGELFF.

The table lists this clone with a few counts. The chain employs TRBV6-2 or TRBV6-3 and TRBJ1-1; D unresolved. The CDR3 is 11 amino acids. Trimming left V 6 bases short and J 6 bases short, with 8 bases between. Germline assignment: CDR1 MNHEY and CDR2 SVGEGT. CDR3 region: CASSRLAEAFF. The CDR3 DNA is TGTGCCAGCAGCCGACTTGCTGAAGCTTTCTTT.

This rearrangement joins TRBV7-9 to TRBJ2-5, with D possibly being TRBD1 (6 bases). The V end was cut by 8 bases, the J end by 3 bases, with 13 bases between. Germline V gives CDR1 SEHNR, CDR2 FQNEAQ (reference sequence). This CDR3 has 13 residues. Here the CDR3 DNA reads TGTGCCAGCTCACAGGACAGCAAAGAGACCCAGTACTTC. Protein sequence: CASSQDSKETQYF. Looking up the rest from reference TRBV7-9 and TRBJ2-5 gives the full variable domain: DTGVSQNPRHKITKRGQNVTFRCDPISEHNRLYWYRQTLGQGPEFLTYFQNEAQLEKSRLLSDRFSAERPKGSFSTLEIQRTEQGDSAMYLCASSQDSKETQYFGPGTRLLVL.

This clone was seen a single time. This chain connects TRBV6-2 or TRBV6-3 to TRBJ2-7; 9 nucleotides align to TRBD1. The V and J ends lost 0 bases and 3 bases, in that order; junction bases with no gene match: 6. In germline, CDR1 is MNHEY, CDR2 SVGEGT. CDR3 size: 16 residues. The CDR3 loop is CASSYSGQGVGYEQYF. The CDR3 region has the DNA TGTGCCAGCAGTTACTCGGGACAGGGAGTAGGCTACGAGCAGTACTTC.

The rearrangement joins TRBV28 to TRBJ2-7; 12 nucleotides line up with TRBD1. The CDR3 spans 15 residues. J lost 6 bases, V lost 5 bases, and 8 bases had no gene match. Germline V lookup: CDR1 MDHEN, CDR2 SYDVKM. CDR3 amino acids: CASSMPGQGAVEQYF. Written as DNA, the CDR3 is TGTGCCAGCAGTATGCCGGGACAGGGGGCGGTCGAGCAGTACTTC.

The CDR3 is CASSLGQTNNEQFF. The DNA of the CDR3 is TGCGCCAGCAGCTTGGGACAGACCAACAATGAGCAGTTCTTC. This chain connects TRBV5-1 to TRBJ2-1, with TRBD1 as a possible D gene (5 bases). This CDR3 is 14 amino acids long. Germline V lookup: CDR1 SGHRS, CDR2 YFSETQ. The V end lost 0 bases, the J end lost 5 bases, and 9 bases lay between the germline ends.